This entry lists 23 T cell receptor beta chains sequenced from one sample in a study of T cells after yellow fever vaccination. TCRdb passed the 5' RACE reads through MiXCR, listing each CDR3 protein once. The sample includes 250,000 to 400,000 distinct CDR3 sequences, roughly 4.3% of them seen just once. Here the sequenced sample was PBMCs, taken 5 days after the yellow fever booster vaccination. These receptors all come from a man aged 18 to 35 who received the YFV17D yellow fever vaccine.

This clonotype came up a few times. The rearrangement joins TRBV4-2 to TRBJ2-3; 8 bases fit TRBD2. Trimming took 0 bases from V and 4 from J; bases not matched to a gene: 6. CDR3 length: 16 amino acids. Germline V CDR1 and CDR2: LGHNA, YNFKEQ. CDR3 protein: CASSQDRAGGADTQYF. The CDR3 DNA sequence: TGTGCCAGCAGCCAAGATCGCGCGGGGGGCGCAGATACGCAGTATTTT.

This sequence joins TRBV5-4 and TRBJ2-1; 9 bases align to TRBD1. The trim removed 1 base at V and 3 bases at J, leaving 5 bases unmatched. CDR3 size: 16 residues. Germline V gene sequence: CDR1 SGHNT, CDR2 YYREEE (reference sequence). The CDR3 coding sequence is TGTGCCAGCAGCTTGCCTGGGACAGGGATCTACAATGAGCAGTTCTTC. Translating gives CASSLPGTGIYNEQFF.

In the case of this clonotype: A much more abundant neighbour one base away suggests this may be a read error. The rearrangement joins TRBV6-1 to TRBJ1-1; D ambiguous. CDR1 and CDR2 from the germline V gene are MNHNS and SASEGT. The germline V and J ends were trimmed by 2 bases and 11 bases, with 15 bases remaining between them. The CDR3 consists of 13 residues. CDR3 DNA: TGTGCCAGCAGTGAATTCGAGGGATTTGATGCTTTCTTT. This encodes CASSEFEGFDAFF.

This clonotype has a count of ten or more. This rearrangement joins TRBV14 to TRBJ1-1, with D uncertain. CDR3 length: 13 residues. Germline CDR1 reads SGHDN; CDR2 reads FVKESK. V was trimmed by 4 bases and J by 3 bases, leaving 9 bases between them. The CDR3 DNA sequence: TGTGCCAGCAGCCGGTTCACATACACTGAAGCTTTCTTT. Translating gives CASSRFTYTEAFF.

This clonotype was seen a handful of times. The CDR3, as DNA: TGCGCCAGCAGCTTGGCCGGACAGGACTATGGCTACACCTTC. This translates into CASSLAGQDYGYTF. This chain joins TRBV5-1 and TRBJ1-2, with 7 bases lining up with TRBD1. This CDR3 is built from 14 residues. V was clipped by 0 bases and J by 3 bases; unmatched bases: 2. Germline V lookup: CDR1 SGHRS, CDR2 YFSETQ.

J is TRBJ2-1 and V is TRBV7-2; D is possibly TRBD2 (7 bases). CDR3 size: 14 residues. V was cut by 3 bases and J by 7 bases, with 13 bases left in between. Per the germline V gene, CDR1 is SGHTA and CDR2 is FQGNSA. This chain's CDR3 is CASSFAGAGNEQFF. In DNA, the CDR3 is TGTGCCAGCAGCTTCGCGGGGGCGGGGAATGAGCAGTTCTTC.

The rearrangement links TRBV7-9 to TRBJ2-3; D might be TRBD2 (5 bases). Trimming removed 5 bases from V and 0 bases from J, with 18 bases in between. This CDR3 spans 17 amino acids. Germline V gene sequence: CDR1 SEHNR, CDR2 FQNEAQ (reference sequence). The CDR3 protein is CASSREPYRTSTDTQYF. CDR3 in DNA: TGTGCCAGCAGCCGGGAACCCTACAGAACTAGCACAGATACGCAGTATTTT.

The chain uses TRBV20-1 and TRBJ2-7, with TRBD2 matching over 7 bases. The germline V gene has CDR1 DFQATT and CDR2 SNEGSKA (reference sequence). J lost 4 bases, V lost 5 bases, and 8 bases had no gene match. The CDR3 is made up of 13 amino acids. DNA of the CDR3: TGCAGTGCTTTGGCGGGGGTAGGTTACGAGCAGTACGTC. It specifies CSALAGVGYEQYV.

This clonotype turned up a few times. The chain employs TRBV15 and TRBJ1-5, with TRBD1 as a possible D gene (5 bases). CDR3 length: 16 amino acids. V lost 0 bases and J lost 0, with 9 bases in between. CDR1 is LNHNV and CDR2 is YYDKDF in the germline V gene (reference sequence). The CDR3 DNA follows: TGTGCCACCAGCAGAGAACAGGCCGATAGCAATCAGCCCCAGCATTTT. Translating it yields CATSREQADSNQPQHF.

This chain uses TRBV20-1 with TRBJ2-2, with 9 bases that match TRBD2. Germline loops: CDR1 DFQATT, CDR2 SNEGSKA (reference sequence). This CDR3 has 15 amino acids. The V and J ends lost 2 bases and 5 bases, in that order; junction bases with no gene match: 6. The CDR3 sequence: CSARTGGGGTGELFF. The CDR3 DNA reads as TGCAGTGCTAGAACTGGCGGGGGGGGGACCGGGGAGCTGTTTTTT.

This clonotype was counted a few times. The V and J genes are TRBV29-1 and TRBJ1-2, with 8 positions matching TRBD1. This CDR3 contains 13 residues. Germline lookup yields CDR1 SQVTM and CDR2 ANQGSEA. With 7 bases clipped from V and 2 bases from J, the junction kept 6 bases outside the gene matches. The CDR3 loop reads CSAGQGVNYGYTF. CDR3 bases: TGCAGCGCCGGACAGGGTGTAAACTATGGCTACACCTTC.

The V and J genes are TRBV7-2 and TRBJ2-1; TRBD2 is a possible D gene (5 bases). The CDR3 is 12 residues long. CDR1 and CDR2 from the germline V gene are SGHTA and FQGNSA. The V end lost 1 base, the J end lost 12 bases, and 10 bases lay between the germline ends. The CDR3 reads CASSLDTGRQFF. The CDR3 nucleotides read TGTGCCAGCAGCTTAGACACGGGAAGGCAGTTCTTC. The full variable domain, rest sourced from reference TRBV7-2 and TRBJ2-1, is GAGVSQSPSNKVTEKGKDVELRCDPISGHTALYWYRQSLGQGLEFLIYFQGNSAPDKSGLPSDRFSAERTGGSVSTLTIQRTQQEDSAVYLCASSLDTGRQFFGPGTRLTVL.

This clonotype was observed at least ten times. V and J are TRBV12-3 or TRBV12-4 and TRBJ1-2; TRBD1 aligns across 8 bases. J gave up 7 bases and V 5 bases, and 6 bases lay outside the gene matches. The CDR3 runs to 13 residues. The CDR3 sequence is CASSQDRALGYTF. The CDR3 region has the DNA TGTGCCAGCAGTCAGGACAGGGCCCTTGGCTACACCTTC.

This chain joins TRBV6-2 or TRBV6-3 and TRBJ2-2; D remains unclear. Between the trimmed V and J ends, which lost 1 base and 6 bases, there was a span of 3 bases. Germline V gene lookup returns CDR1 MNHEY and CDR2 SVGEGT. The CDR3 length is 12 residues. The CDR3 protein is CASSYLSGELFF. CDR3 coding DNA: TGTGCCAGCAGTTACTTATCCGGGGAGCTGTTTTTT.

The chain joins TRBV5-8 to TRBJ1-4, with 7 bases aligning to TRBD1. The germline V gene encodes CDR1 SGHTS and CDR2 YDEGEE. With 4 bases clipped from V and 5 bases from J, the junction kept 8 bases outside the gene matches. This CDR3 contains 15 residues. CDR3 amino acids: CASSLASGGNEKLFF. Written as DNA, the CDR3 is TGTGCCAGCAGCCTTGCGTCAGGGGGGAATGAAAAACTGTTTTTT.

This clonotype was seen ten or more times. V gene TRBV12-3 or TRBV12-4 combines with J gene TRBJ2-5; D unclear. Trimming pared 4 bases from V and 2 bases from J, leaving 11 bases between. The CDR3 is 14 residues long. CDR3 amino acids: CASSSLNRQETQYF. CDR3 sequence (DNA): TGTGCCAGCAGTTCCTTGAACAGACAAGAGACCCAGTACTTC.

This chain joins TRBV11-3 and TRBJ2-3; 8 bases map to TRBD2. The CDR3 is 14 residues long. Germline V gene data show CDR1 as SGHNT and CDR2 as YENEEA. The J segment lost 5 bases and the V segment lost 3 bases, leaving 4 bases of the junction unmatched. CDR3 loop: CASSLNSGVDTQYF. DNA for the CDR3: TGTGCCAGCAGCTTGAATAGCGGGGTAGATACGCAGTATTTT. Complete variable domain (other parts from reference TRBV11-3 and TRBJ2-3): EAGVVQSPRYKIIEKKQPVAFWCNPISGHNTLYWYLQNLGQGPELLIRYENEEAVDDSQLPKDRFSAERLKGVDSTLKIQPAELGDSAVYLCASSLNSGVDTQYFGPGTRLTVL.

The sample holds a few counts of this clonotype. The V and J genes are TRBV29-1 and TRBJ2-3, with 7 bases aligning to TRBD2. Germline CDR1 reads SQVTM; CDR2 reads ANQGSEA. The CDR3 is made up of 12 amino acids. V lost 0 bases, J lost 11 bases, and 5 bases stayed unmatched. CDR3 amino acids: CSVEDKRGGQYF. The CDR3 DNA is TGCAGCGTTGAAGATAAGCGGGGTGGGCAGTATTTT.

The V call is TRBV7-6, the J call TRBJ2-1, with 7 positions matching TRBD1. This CDR3 spans 16 amino acids. Germline V gene data show CDR1 as SGHVS and CDR2 as FNYEAQ. The junction had 8 bases not matched to a gene; V was cut back by 5 bases and J by 1 base. The CDR3 loop reads CASSPGTDLSYNEQFF. The CDR3, as DNA: TGTGCCAGCAGCCCTGGGACAGACCTTTCCTACAATGAGCAGTTCTTC.

This clonotype turned up a few times. The chain recombines TRBV5-1 with TRBJ1-2, with 9 nucleotides matching TRBD1. Looked up from germline, CDR1 is SGHRS and CDR2 is YFSETQ. The CDR3 loop spans 16 amino acids. With 4 bases clipped from V and 8 bases from J, the junction kept 15 bases outside the gene matches. For the CDR3, the DNA is TGCGCCAGCAGCCCGTTACCGGGACAGGGAGCAGGAGGCTACACCTTC. It yields the protein CASSPLPGQGAGGYTF.

This clonotype was detected a few times. V and J are TRBV5-1 and TRBJ1-2; no clear D gene. CDR1 is SGHRS, CDR2 YFSETQ, per germline. Trimming removed 0 bases from V and 7 bases from J, with 10 bases in between. The CDR3 covers 13 residues. The CDR3 nucleotides read TGCGCCAGCAGCTTGGGGTCCAGTAGTGGCTACACCTTC. Its protein product is CASSLGSSSGYTF.

The sample holds a few counts of this clonotype. V is TRBV7-8 and J is TRBJ1-5; 7 positions agree with TRBD1. Germline CDR1 is SGHVS and CDR2 is FQNEAQ. The CDR3 loop spans 16 amino acids. The trim removed 6 bases at V and 2 bases at J, leaving 10 bases unmatched. The CDR3 sequence is CASSRRQGSGNQPQHF. CDR3 nucleotides: TGTGCCAGCAGTAGAAGACAGGGATCAGGCAATCAGCCCCAGCATTTT.

This clonotype was seen a handful of times. This sequence joins TRBV2 and TRBJ2-7, with 10 bases that match TRBD2. Germline CDR1 reads SNHLY; CDR2 reads FYNNEI. This CDR3 has 14 residues. V shed 6 bases and J 8 bases; nucleotides not matched to a gene: 10. The CDR3 region has the DNA TGTGCCAGCAGGACGGGACTAGCGACCTTTAAGCAGTACTTC. The encoded protein is CASRTGLATFKQYF.